This T cell receptor beta chain was captured by sequencing in a study of T cells in Graves' hyperthyroidism and ophthalmopathy. Overall study findings and caveats: By a 13 V-J model, ophthalmopathy was set apart from stable hyperthyroidism.

Unmatched junction bases numbered 5, after V lost 3 bases and J lost 7 bases. Per the germline V gene, CDR1 is MGHRA and CDR2 is YSYEKL. This CDR3 has 15 amino acids. TCR beta CDR3 sequences were amplified from RNA transcripts. Carried out on the TCR CDR3, a first-round RT-PCR used the HTBI primer set. TCRdb re-called the multiplex PCR reads with MiXCR, one entry per CDR3 protein. The repertoire consists of some 560,000 distinct CDR3 sequences, with 14% occurring once and the leading ten covering approximately 15%. Exclusion followed for patients with uncontrolled infection, other autoimmune disease, pregnancy or lactation. PBMCs were derived from roughly 10 ml fresh peripheral blood. Worth noting for this clonotype: The antigen is unknown.

The sample was blood. The sequence was collected from a woman between 35 and 50 years old with Graves' hyperthyroidism. The chain recombines TRBV4-1 with TRBJ2-1, with TRBD2 matching 11 bases. The CDR3 sequence is CASSQFIAGGNEQFF. The CDR3 coding sequence is TGCGCCAGCAGCCAGTTTATAGCGGGGGGGAATGAGCAGTTCTTC.